The 21 T cell receptor beta chains in this list originate from one sample, sequenced in a study of shared clonotypes between healthy human individuals. Sequencing used immunoSEQ multiplex PCR; TCRdb keeps in-frame clones, though not all of them. The table lists about 580,000 clones, roughly 98% of them singletons, with approximately 0.3% in the top ten. CD8 cells regarded as naive lacked CD45RO, were positively chosen for CCR7, and omitted terminally differentiated effector memory CD45RA+ cells. Sample: naive CD8+ T cells sorted from blood. All receptors derive from a man aged 25 to 40 in good health.

The V gene is TRBV5-1, the J gene TRBJ1-5; TRBD1 aligns across 9 bases. J was trimmed by 4 bases and V by 3 bases; bases with no gene match: 5. Germline values: CDR1 SGHRS, CDR2 YFSETQ. The length of the CDR3 is 15 residues. DNA for the CDR3: TGCGCCAGCAGCTATGGGACAGGGCTTAATCAGCCCCAGCATTTT. It translates to CASSYGTGLNQPQHF. Full variable domain (rest looked up from reference TRBV5-1 and TRBJ1-5): KAGVTQTPRYLIKTRGQQVTLSCSPISGHRSVSWYQQTPGQGLQFLFEYFSETQRNKGNFPGRFSGRQFSNSRSEMNVSTLELGDSALYLCASSYGTGLNQPQHFGDGTRLSIL.

This chain links TRBV6-6 with TRBJ2-7; D not resolved. Germline V gene data show CDR1 as MNHNY and CDR2 as SVGAGI (reference sequence). The CDR3 contains 14 residues. Trimming took off 5 bases at V and 7 bases at J, with 18 bases between the two ends. CDR3 nucleotides: TGTGCCAGCAGTCCGACCGGGCCGACTTGGGAGCAGTACTTC. This translates into CASSPTGPTWEQYF.

This clone occurred a few times. The chain carries TRBV7-9 and TRBJ2-1, with 14 nucleotides matching TRBD2. This CDR3 has 16 amino acids. Germline loops: CDR1 SEHNR, CDR2 FQNEAQ (reference sequence). V shed 1 base, J shed 8 bases, and the junction held 4 bases outside the gene matches. DNA of the CDR3: TGTGCCAGCAGCTTAGGACTAGCGGGAGGGTGGGATGAGCAGTTCTTC. Its protein product is CASSLGLAGGWDEQFF. Full variable domain (missing parts from reference TRBV7-9 and TRBJ2-1): DTGVSQNPRHKITKRGQNVTFRCDPISEHNRLYWYRQTLGQGPEFLTYFQNEAQLEKSRLLSDRFSAERPKGSFSTLEIQRTEQGDSAMYLCASSLGLAGGWDEQFFGPGTRLTVL.

The chain is built from TRBV27 and TRBJ2-7; D remains unclear. Germline V gene lookup returns CDR1 MNHEY and CDR2 SMNVEV (reference sequence). Trimming left V 3 bases short and J 0 bases short, with 9 bases between. This CDR3 has 14 residues. DNA of the CDR3: TGTGCCAGCAGTTTTTTCAGAGGCTCCTACGAGCAGTACTTC. This sequence encodes CASSFFRGSYEQYF.

The CDR3 here is CASSDGDPGANVLTF. CDR3 nucleotides: TGTGCCAGCAGTGACGGTGATCCTGGGGCCAACGTCCTGACTTTC. The rearrangement uses TRBV2 and TRBJ2-6; D remains ambiguous. Trimming took off 3 bases at V and 2 bases at J, with 8 bases between the two ends. Germline V CDR1 and CDR2: SNHLY, FYNNEI. This CDR3 has 15 amino acids.

The rearrangement links TRBV4-3 to TRBJ2-2; 12 nucleotides match TRBD2. The V gene end was trimmed by 2 bases and the J gene end by 6 bases; junction bases not matched to a gene: 10. CDR3 length: 18 amino acids. Germline V lookup: CDR1 LGHNA, CDR2 YSLEER. This CDR3 reads CASSQSRLAGDSAGELFF. CDR3 nucleotides: TGCGCCAGCAGCCAATCGAGACTAGCGGGGGACTCGGCCGGGGAGCTGTTTTTT.

This rearrangement joins TRBV13 to TRBJ2-7; 7 bases agree with TRBD2. This CDR3 has 16 amino acids. From germline, CDR1 is PRHDT and CDR2 FYEKMQ (reference sequence). V dropped 5 bases and J dropped 5; count of bases not matched to a gene: 15. For the CDR3, the DNA is TGTGCCAGCAGCGGCGCGCCTAGCGGAGTAGGGAACGAGCAGTACTTC. Translation gives CASSGAPSGVGNEQYF.

The rearrangement uses TRBV9 and TRBJ1-2; no definite D call. Trimming took off 2 bases at V and 6 bases at J, with 11 bases between the two ends. CDR1 and CDR2 from the germline V gene are SGDLS and YYNGEE. The CDR3 length is 13 residues. The CDR3: CASSVYPQNGYTF. The CDR3 DNA follows: TGTGCCAGCAGCGTTTATCCGCAGAATGGCTACACCTTC.

The chain recombines TRBV9 with TRBJ2-7; D unresolved. V shed 5 bases and J shed 4 bases, with 7 bases lying between them. CDR3 size: 11 residues. Germline values: CDR1 SGDLS, CDR2 YYNGEE. Here the CDR3 DNA reads TGTGCCAGCAGTGATAATTACGAGCAGTACTTC. Translation: CASSDNYEQYF.

The rearrangement links TRBV29-1 to TRBJ2-3, with D tentatively TRBD1 (6 bases). The germline V gene encodes CDR1 SQVTM and CDR2 ANQGSEA. The CDR3 has 16 amino acids. With 0 bases removed from V and 6 bases from J, the gap between germline ends came to 19 bases. CDR3 loop: CSVEEMITGLGDTQYF. Written as DNA, the CDR3 is TGCAGCGTTGAAGAAATGATAACAGGGTTAGGGGATACGCAGTATTTT.

The chain couples TRBV6-6 to TRBJ2-7, with 8 bases lining up with TRBD1. The V gene's germline CDR1 is MNHNY and CDR2 SVGAGI (reference sequence). The CDR3 spans 11 residues. The CDR3 coding sequence is TGTTCTTCAGGGGGCCCCTACGAGCAGTACTTC. This gives the protein CSSGGPYEQYF.

This chain joins TRBV27 and TRBJ2-5; the D call may be TRBD1 or TRBD2 (6 bases each). Germline CDR1 and CDR2: MNHEY and SMNVEV (reference sequence). The length of the CDR3 is 15 residues. The V gene lost 8 bases and the J gene lost 5 bases, with 21 bases spanning the gap. CDR3 sequence reads: CASPGVYRAGETQYF. CDR3 in DNA: TGTGCCAGCCCGGGGGTTTACAGGGCCGGGGAGACCCAGTACTTC.

The V gene is TRBV11-2, the J gene TRBJ2-3; weak D call: TRBD2 (7 bases). Per germline, CDR1 SGHAT and CDR2 FQNNGV. The V gene lost 7 bases and the J gene lost 11 bases, with 19 bases spanning the gap. This CDR3 spans 13 amino acids. In DNA form, the CDR3 reads TGTGCCAGCAACGGTCTAGGGGGGGGAAAGCAGTATTTT. Translation: CASNGLGGGKQYF.

V is TRBV9 and J is TRBJ2-1; 10 bases are shared with TRBD2. The V segment lost 7 bases and the J segment 5 bases; nucleotides outside the gene matches: 12. Germline V gives CDR1 SGDLS, CDR2 YYNGEE. CDR3 length: 16 amino acids. CDR3 nucleotide sequence: TGTGCCAGCTCTCCAGCGGGAGGGCTTATGAACAATGAGCAGTTCTTC. Amino acid sequence: CASSPAGGLMNNEQFF.

This clone was seen only once. The V gene is TRBV30, the J gene TRBJ2-5; D unresolved. The V end was cut by 1 base, the J end by 2 bases, with 5 bases between. Germline CDR1 is GTSNPN and CDR2 is SVGIG (reference sequence). This CDR3 comprises 12 residues. The CDR3 here is CAWSGLQETQYF. As DNA, the CDR3 is TGTGCCTGGAGTGGGCTTCAAGAGACCCAGTACTTC.

This rearrangement joins TRBV4-1 to TRBJ2-7; D possibly corresponds to TRBD2 (5 bases). Germline V gene data show CDR1 as MGHRA and CDR2 as YSYEKL. V lost 3 bases to trimming and J lost 7 bases, with 22 bases between them. CDR3 length equals 16 residues. Here the CDR3 DNA reads TGCGCCAGCAGCCAGGACGAATTCCCTCCCCAGCGGGAGCAGTACTTC. Encoded protein: CASSQDEFPPQREQYF.

The chain carries TRBV9 and TRBJ1-2; 8 positions match TRBD1. Germline trimming cut 3 bases from V and 4 bases from J; bases unmatched to any gene: 11. The CDR3 loop spans 16 amino acids. Germline assignment: CDR1 SGDLS and CDR2 YYNGEE. The CDR3 here is CASSGVGAGQGYGYTF. For the CDR3, the DNA is TGTGCCAGCAGCGGTGTAGGGGCTGGACAGGGCTATGGCTACACCTTC.

The rearrangement uses TRBV29-1 and TRBJ2-7, with 10 bases lining up with TRBD2. Germline loops: CDR1 SQVTM, CDR2 ANQGSEA. V lost 5 bases to trimming and J lost 3 bases; unmatched junction nucleotides: 10. There are 15 residues in the CDR3. CDR3 sequence (DNA): TGCAGCGTTTACGAAAGCGGGAGGGAGGACTACGAGCAGTACTTC. Protein sequence: CSVYESGREDYEQYF.

This clone showed up just once. In DNA, the CDR3 is TGTGCCAGCAGTGTATTCAGGGGAGAGGTTCACGAGCAGTACTTC. Its translation is CASSVFRGEVHEQYF. The V and J genes are TRBV27 and TRBJ2-7, with D tentatively TRBD1 (6 bases). Trimming stripped 5 bases from V and 5 bases from J, with 19 bases between. The CDR3 length is 15 residues. Germline loops: CDR1 MNHEY, CDR2 SMNVEV (reference sequence).

This chain uses TRBV10-2 with TRBJ2-1, with D possibly matching TRBD2 (5 bases). V lost 0 bases and J 7 bases, leaving 10 bases between the germline ends. Germline V gene sequence: CDR1 WSHSY, CDR2 SAAADI. The CDR3 covers 14 residues. CDR3 nucleotide sequence: TGCGCCAGCAGTGAGTCGGGTGGGAGAAATGAGCAGTTCTTC. Its translation is CASSESGGRNEQFF.

V and J are TRBV29-1 and TRBJ2-3; a weak D match, TRBD2 (7 bases). Trimming took 3 bases from V and 2 from J, leaving 18 bases between them. Germline-derived CDR1 and CDR2 are SQVTM and ANQGSEA. The CDR3 is 16 residues long. This CDR3 is CSVDPFGGRSTDTQYF. The CDR3 DNA reads as TGCAGCGTTGATCCGTTCGGGGGGCGTTCCACAGATACGCAGTATTTT.